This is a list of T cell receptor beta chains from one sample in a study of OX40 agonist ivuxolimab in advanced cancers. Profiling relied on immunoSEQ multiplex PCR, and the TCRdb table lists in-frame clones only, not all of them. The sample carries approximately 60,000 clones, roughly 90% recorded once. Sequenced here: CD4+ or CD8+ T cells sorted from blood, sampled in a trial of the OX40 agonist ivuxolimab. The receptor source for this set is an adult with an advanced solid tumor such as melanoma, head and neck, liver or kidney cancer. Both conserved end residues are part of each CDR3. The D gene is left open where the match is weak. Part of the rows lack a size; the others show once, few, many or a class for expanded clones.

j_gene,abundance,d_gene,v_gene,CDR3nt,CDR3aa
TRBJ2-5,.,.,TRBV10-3,TGTGCCAGCAGACGGGCAGCTCAAGAGACCCAGTACTTC,CASRRAAQETQYF
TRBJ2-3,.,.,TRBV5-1,TGCGCCAGCAGCTGGGCCCTTAGCACAGATACGCAGTATTTT,CASSWALSTDTQYF
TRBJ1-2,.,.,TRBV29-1,TGCAGCGTTGAATACGTGGCCAGTGGCTATGGCTACACCTTC,CSVEYVASGYGYTF
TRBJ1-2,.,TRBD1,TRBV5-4,TGTGCCAGCAGCACCAAACCGGGACAGCTCTATGGCTACACCTTC,CASSTKPGQLYGYTF
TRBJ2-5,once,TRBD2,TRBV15,TGTGCCACCAGCAGAGAATCGGCGGGGGGGCGGGAGACCCAGTACTTC,CATSRESAGGRETQYF
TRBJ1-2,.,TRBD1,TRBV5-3,TGTGCCAGAAGCTGGGGCCTCCGTCGGACAGGGGCTGACTATGGCTACACCTTC,CARSWGLRRTGADYGYTF
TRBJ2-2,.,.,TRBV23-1,TGCGCCAGCAGTCAATCGAACACGGCCGGGGAGCTGTTTTTT,CASSQSNTAGELFF
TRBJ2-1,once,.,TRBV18,TGTGCCAGCTCACCGTTAGACGGGCCCCCGGGTGAGCAGTTCTTC,CASSPLDGPPGEQFF
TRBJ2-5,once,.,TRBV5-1,TGCGCCAGCAGCTTGGCAGGGGTGGAGACCCAGTACTTC,CASSLAGVETQYF
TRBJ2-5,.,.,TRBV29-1,TGCAGCGTTAAGGGGGGTGGCAGGGGCCAAGAGACCCAGTACTTC,CSVKGGGRGQETQYF
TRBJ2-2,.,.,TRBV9,TGTGCCAGCAAAGCAGCGGCGAACACCGGGGAGCTGTTTTTT,CASKAAANTGELFF
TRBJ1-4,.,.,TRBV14,TGTGCCAGCAGCCTTTATCGATCTTCAGGGAATGAAAAACTGTTTTTT,CASSLYRSSGNEKLFF
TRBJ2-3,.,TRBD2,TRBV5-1,TGCGCCAGCAGCTCGACTCCGCGGACTAGCGGGGTAAATACGCAGTATTTT,CASSSTPRTSGVNTQYF
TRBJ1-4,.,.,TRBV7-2,TGTGCCAGCAGCTTAGCCCGGTCGGATGAAAAACTGTTTTTT,CASSLARSDEKLFF
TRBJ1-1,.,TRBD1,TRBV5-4,TGTGCCAGCAGTCAATGGGGACAGAAACCTTTCTTT,CASSQWGQKPFF
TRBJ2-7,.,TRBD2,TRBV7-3,TGTGCCAGCAGCTTATCTAGCGGCTACGAGCAGTACTTC,CASSLSSGYEQYF
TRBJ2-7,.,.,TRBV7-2,TGTGCCAGCAGCTTAGGGGGACGGATGGAGTACGAGCAGTACTTC,CASSLGGRMEYEQYF
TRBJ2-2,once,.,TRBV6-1,TGTGCCAGCAGTGATGGGGGCCCCGGGGAGCTGTTTTTT,CASSDGGPGELFF
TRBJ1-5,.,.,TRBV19,TGTGCCAGTAGGAGCAGACAGATTAGCAATCAGCCCCAGCATTTT,CASRSRQISNQPQHF
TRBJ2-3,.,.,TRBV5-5,TGTGCCAGCAGTTTTGTGGGATCAGATACGCAGTATTTT,CASSFVGSDTQYF
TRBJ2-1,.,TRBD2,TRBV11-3,TGTGCCAGCAGCTTAGTAGCGGGAGATTGGAATGAGCAGTTCTTC,CASSLVAGDWNEQFF
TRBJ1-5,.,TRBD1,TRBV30,TGTGCCTGGAAGACAGGGGGCCCGTATAGCAATCAGCCCCAGCATTTT,CAWKTGGPYSNQPQHF
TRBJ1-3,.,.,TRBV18,TGTGCCAGCTCACCACCGGCAGGGGTAGGAAACACCATATATTTT,CASSPPAGVGNTIYF
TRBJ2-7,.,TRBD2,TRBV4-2,TGTGCCAGCAGCCAAGAGACAACTAGCGGGAGTTACGAGCAGTACTTC,CASSQETTSGSYEQYF
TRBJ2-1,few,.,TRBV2,TGTGCCAGCAGTGTAGACCGAAGCTCCTACAATGAGCAGTTCTTC,CASSVDRSSYNEQFF
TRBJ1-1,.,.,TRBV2,TGTGCCAGCACGGGTCAGGGGCGAACTGAAGCTTTCTTT,CASTGQGRTEAFF
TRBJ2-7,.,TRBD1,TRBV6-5,TGTGCCAGCAGTACAGGGGCCGAGCAGTACTTC,CASSTGAEQYF
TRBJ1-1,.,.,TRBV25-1,TGTGCCAGCAGTGACCTAGCAGGGGAAGCTTTCTTT,CASSDLAGEAFF
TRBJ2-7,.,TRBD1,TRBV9,TGTGCCAGCAGCGTAGAACAGGGGTCCGAGCAGTACTTC,CASSVEQGSEQYF
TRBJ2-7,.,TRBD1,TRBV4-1,TGCGCCAGCAGCCAAGCCGAGACAGGGTATCGCGAGCAGTACTTC,CASSQAETGYREQYF
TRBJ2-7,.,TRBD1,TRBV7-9,TGTGCCAGCAGCCCCGGGACAGGGGGCTCCTACGAGCAGTACTTC,CASSPGTGGSYEQYF
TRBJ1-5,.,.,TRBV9,TGTGCCAGCAGCGTCAGGGGCGATTACAATCAGCCCCAGCATTTT,CASSVRGDYNQPQHF
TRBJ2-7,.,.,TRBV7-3,TGTGCCAGCAGCTTCAACTGGGGGATTGAAATGTACGAGCAGTACTTC,CASSFNWGIEMYEQYF
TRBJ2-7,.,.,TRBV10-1,TGCGCCGGGGGCCTCCCGGGACCGACTTACGAGCAGTACTTC,CAGGLPGPTYEQYF
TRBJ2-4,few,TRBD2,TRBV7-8,TGTGCCAGCAGCTTAGCCCCTAGCGGGGTTAGAGACTTC,CASSLAPSGVRDF
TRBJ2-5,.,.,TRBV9,TGTGCCAGCAGCGTATCTAGCGCAGAGACCCAGTACTTC,CASSVSSAETQYF
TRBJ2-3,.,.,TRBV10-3,TGTGCCATCAGCCACGGGGCAGGGAGCACAGATACGCAGTATTTT,CAISHGAGSTDTQYF
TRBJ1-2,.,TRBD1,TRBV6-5,TGTGCCAGCAGTGAAAGGGGGCAGAGCTATGGCTACACCTTC,CASSERGQSYGYTF
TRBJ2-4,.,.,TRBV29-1,TGCAGCGTTGAAGACTGGGGGGAACAGGGGACAAACATTCAGTACTTC,CSVEDWGEQGTNIQYF
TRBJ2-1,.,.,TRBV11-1,TGTGCCAGCAGCTTAGGAGGGGGGTTCTACAATGAGCAGTTCTTC,CASSLGGGFYNEQFF
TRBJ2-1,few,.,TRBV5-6,TGTGCCAGCAGCTTGGTCGACAGGCCCTACAATGAGCAGTTCTTC,CASSLVDRPYNEQFF
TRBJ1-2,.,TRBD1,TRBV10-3,TGTGCCATCAGTCCTGCATTAGACAGGGTGGATGGCTACACCTTC,CAISPALDRVDGYTF
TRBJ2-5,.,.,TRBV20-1,TGCAGTGCTAGGCAAGCAGGTCTCCAGTACTTC,CSARQAGLQYF
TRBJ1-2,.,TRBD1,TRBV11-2,TGTGCCAGCAGCTCGGACAGGGCGGGCGATGGCTACACCTTC,CASSSDRAGDGYTF
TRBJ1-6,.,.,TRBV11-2,TGTGCCAGCAGCTTAGAGGGCACTGGCTCCTATAATTCACCCCTCCACTTT,CASSLEGTGSYNSPLHF
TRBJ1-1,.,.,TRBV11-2,TGTGCCAGCAGCCGAACCGACGGGATCATTGAAGCTTTCTTT,CASSRTDGIIEAFF